This T cell receptor (beta chain) was documented in a study of blood T cell repertoires in COVID-19. Clones were read by immunoSEQ multiplex PCR, and TCRdb kept only the in-frame ones, dropping some. This table holds under 150,000 clones, approximately 80% found once. J lost 12 bases, V lost 2 bases, and 4 bases had no gene match. The germline gives CDR1 SGHDN, CDR2 FVKESK. The CDR3 has 12 amino acids. The sequenced sample consisted of peripheral blood. The V gene is TRBV14, the J gene TRBJ2-1; 7 positions agree with TRBD2. The source is a man aged 60 to 75 with active or convalescent COVID-19. The CDR3 DNA reads TGTGCCAGCAGCCAAACGGGGAGGGTGCAGTTCTTC. Its protein is CASSQTGRVQFF.